This T cell receptor (beta chain) was sequenced during a study of T cell responses to AZD1222 COVID-19 vaccine. The wider study: Combined were second doses at about 4 or about 12 weeks. Study results and limitations: In a largely white British group with more females than males, clonal diversity was possibly underestimated. Vaccination with two AZD1222 doses was followed by a rise in Spike-specific TCR breadth and depth. Along spike, vaccine-associated CD4 TCRs were found throughout, with dominance at 160-218 and 743-854.

Details on this clone: Its antigen is not known.

CDR3 length: 13 amino acids. CDR1 is SGHAT and CDR2 is FQDESV in the germline V gene (reference sequence). Trimming left V 1 base short and J 3 bases short, with 7 bases between. The data were produced by immunoSEQ multiplex PCR, yet TCRdb's version contains in-frame clones alone and is incomplete. Counted here are 150,000 or so clones, about 85% occurring once; the ten biggest clones make up around 3%. The material sequenced was peripheral blood, taken on day 0 of AZD1222 vaccination. The chain is built from TRBV11-1 and TRBJ2-7; D uncertain. This TCR came from an adult in good health. The CDR3 here is CASSLGYRYEQYF. DNA for the CDR3: TGTGCCAGCAGCTTAGGATACCGCTACGAGCAGTACTTC. Drawing the rest from reference TRBV11-1 and TRBJ2-7, the complete variable domain is EAEVAQSPRYKITEKSQAVAFWCDPISGHATLYWYRQILGQGPELLVQFQDESVVDDSQLPKDRFSAERLKGVDSTLKIQPAELGDSAMYLCASSLGYRYEQYFGPGTRLTVT.